This TCR beta chain was recovered during a study of spatial heterogeneity in lung cancer. Study summary: The study found that TCR transcript counts in tumor regions correlated strongly with a matched bulk RNA-seq T cell module score.

Germline V gives CDR1 MNHEY, CDR2 SVGEGT. Germline trimming cut 3 bases from V and 6 bases from J; bases unmatched to any gene: 6. The CDR3 consists of 15 residues. This clonotype was picked up a small number of times. As yet, its antigen is unknown. Little can be read into the size of this beta chain, an off-target read in a library designed for alpha chains. Time point reported: sample taken at primary tumor resection. Samples were donated by 72 untreated early-stage non-small cell lung cancer patients. Single TCR cDNA molecules each had their own unique molecular identifier. TCRdb independently ran MiXCR on the 5' RACE reads; one entry per CDR3 protein. Of 14,000 or so distinct CDR3 sequences listed, 4.7% are singletons. Findings and limits, study-wide: Counts of expanded intratumoral alpha and beta TCRs tracked tumor mutation counts.

This sequence joins TRBV6-2 or TRBV6-3 and TRBJ2-1; 9 bases are shared with TRBD1. Source: lung tumor tissue, taken at surgery. The receptor was isolated from a female donor with early-stage non-small cell lung cancer. DNA of the CDR3: TGTGCCAGCAGTTATTCAGGACAGGGGATCAATGAGCAGTTCTTC. Protein: CASSYSGQGINEQFF.